This passage covers 25 T cell receptor beta chains from one sample sequenced in a study of shared clonotypes between healthy human individuals. The repertoire was sequenced with immunoSEQ multiplex PCR; TCRdb's copy has only in-frame clones and lacks some. This sample yields some 2 million clones, of which 85% to 95% are seen a single time; 0.1% to 0.15% belongs to the top ten. Sequencing used naive CD4+ T cells sorted from blood. Regarding subset: CD45RA+ positively selected. The receptors originated from a man aged 18 to 35 in good health.

This chain connects TRBV6-5 to TRBJ1-4, with TRBD1 identical over 8 bases. CDR1 and CDR2 (germline): MNHEY, SVGAGI. This CDR3 has 15 residues. The V gene end was trimmed by 9 bases and the J gene end by 1 base; junction bases not matched to a gene: 7. The CDR3 coding sequence is TGTGCCAGTGCCGCAGGGGGCAAAACTAATGAAAAACTGTTTTTT. It codes for CASAAGGKTNEKLFF.

This sequence joins TRBV12-2 and TRBJ1-4. TRBV12-2 is shown as a pseudogene. The CDR3 spans 16 residues. CDR3 DNA sequence: TGTGCAAGTCGCCCCTGGAGTCGGGGTGCCAATGAAAAACTGTTTTTT. Encoded protein: CASRPWSRGANEKLFF.

The chain uses TRBV4-1 and TRBJ1-5; D not resolved. The CDR3 has 14 amino acids. V dropped 4 bases and J dropped 9 bases, with 16 bases sitting between them. Germline V lookup: CDR1 MGHRA, CDR2 YSYEKL. DNA of the CDR3: TGCGCCAGCAGCCGGTCCTACCTTTTGGGGCCCCAGCATTTT. It codes for CASSRSYLLGPQHF.

The chain joins TRBV11-3 to TRBJ2-3; possible D gene TRBD2, 6 bases. Trimming removed 1 base from V and 5 bases from J, with 19 bases in between. The CDR3 is made up of 17 amino acids. Germline lookup yields CDR1 SGHNT and CDR2 YENEEA. CDR3 sequence: CASSLGASALGGDTQYF. DNA of the CDR3: TGTGCCAGCAGCTTAGGGGCTAGCGCTTTGGGGGGAGATACGCAGTATTTT.

The rearrangement joins TRBV18 to TRBJ1-4; 10 bases fit TRBD1. From germline, CDR1 is KGHSH and CDR2 LQKENI. The CDR3 covers 15 residues. J was trimmed by 3 bases and V by 6 bases; bases with no gene match: 4. The CDR3 DNA reads as TGTGCCAGCTCCCGACAGGGGGCAGCTAATGAAAAACTGTTTTTT. Protein sequence: CASSRQGAANEKLFF.

This clone was observed once. The rearrangement links TRBV6-5 to TRBJ1-1, with D maybe TRBD1 (6 bases). This CDR3 contains 13 residues. V was pared by 5 bases and J by 6 bases, with 13 bases between. Looked up from germline, CDR1 is MNHEY and CDR2 is SVGAGI. CDR3 sequence reads: CASSSWDTPEAFF. DNA of the CDR3: TGTGCCAGCAGTAGTTGGGACACTCCTGAAGCTTTCTTT.

The chain combines TRBV13 with TRBJ1-6; D might be TRBD1 (6 bases). The CDR3 has 14 amino acids. CDR1 and CDR2 from the germline V gene are PRHDT and FYEKMQ (reference sequence). With 5 bases removed from V and 6 bases from J, the gap between germline ends came to 11 bases. The CDR3 sequence is CASSQGGFNSPLHF. The CDR3 bases are TGTGCCAGCAGCCAAGGGGGGTTTAATTCACCCCTCCACTTT.

The chain uses TRBV7-2 and TRBJ2-2; no firm D call. Germline V lookup: CDR1 SGHTA, CDR2 FQGNSA. This CDR3 is built from 16 residues. Trimming removed 3 bases from V and 7 bases from J, with 18 bases in between. The CDR3 bases are TGTGCCAGCAGCTTCACGTCGCCCGTGGCCCACGGGGAGCTGTTTTTT. It yields the protein CASSFTSPVAHGELFF.

The V call is TRBV5-1, the J call TRBJ2-5; 11 nucleotides agree with TRBD2. Germline CDR1 SGHRS, CDR2 YFSETQ. J gave up 4 bases and V 4 bases, and 6 bases lay outside the gene matches. The CDR3 runs to 15 residues. CDR3 DNA sequence: TGCGCCAGCAGCCATATAGCGGGGGGGCTAGAGACCCAGTACTTC. Translation: CASSHIAGGLETQYF. Drawing the rest from reference TRBV5-1 and TRBJ2-5, the complete variable domain is KAGVTQTPRYLIKTRGQQVTLSCSPISGHRSVSWYQQTPGQGLQFLFEYFSETQRNKGNFPGRFSGRQFSNSRSEMNVSTLELGDSALYLCASSHIAGGLETQYFGPGTRLLVL.

V gene TRBV9 combines with J gene TRBJ1-4; D unresolved. The germline V and J ends were trimmed by 4 bases and 7 bases, with 17 bases remaining between them. This CDR3 has 15 amino acids. Germline CDR1 reads SGDLS; CDR2 reads YYNGEE. CDR3 DNA sequence: TGTGCCAGCAGCCCTAGTGCCATGACTGGTGAAAAACTGTTTTTT. Its translation: CASSPSAMTGEKLFF.

With respect to this clone: Other DNA sequences of this sample code for an identical CDR3. This chain's CDR3 is CASSLATSSYNEQFF. CDR3 sequence (DNA): TGCGCCAGCAGCTTGGCGACCAGCTCCTACAATGAGCAGTTCTTC. The genes are TRBV5-1 and TRBJ2-1; D is uncertain. The CDR3 consists of 15 residues. Trimming removed 0 bases at V and 0 bases at J, with 7 bases between. From germline, CDR1 is SGHRS and CDR2 YFSETQ.

The J gene is TRBJ1-4, the V gene TRBV5-1; D remains ambiguous. V was cut by 1 base and J by 4 bases, with 11 bases left in between. This CDR3 has 15 amino acids. From germline, CDR1 is SGHRS and CDR2 YFSETQ. The CDR3 protein is CASSLTGAGNEKLFF. CDR3 nucleotides: TGCGCCAGCAGCTTGACGGGCGCCGGTAATGAAAAACTGTTTTTT.

With regard to this clone: With a much larger clone just one base away, this may be a read error. The rearrangement uses TRBV9 and TRBJ2-4; 7 bases are a match to TRBD1. CDR1 and CDR2 from the germline V gene are SGDLS and YYNGEE. The CDR3 consists of 14 residues. The CDR3 DNA is TGTGCCGGCAGCCCTGGGACAGCCAGAGACATTCAGTACTTC. Translating it yields CAGSPGTARDIQYF.

The J gene is TRBJ2-7, the V gene TRBV6-6; D not resolved. Trimming removed 0 bases at V and 1 base at J, with 10 bases between. Germline loops: CDR1 MNHNY, CDR2 SVGAGI (reference sequence). This CDR3 region has 15 residues. The CDR3 region is CASSYSGISSYEQYF. CDR3 DNA sequence: TGTGCCAGCAGTTACTCGGGGATTTCTTCCTACGAGCAGTACTTC.

Regarding this clone: Distinct nucleotide sequences in the sample also encode this CDR3. The V gene is TRBV7-9, the J gene TRBJ2-3, with D unclear. CDR1 is SEHNR and CDR2 is FQNEAQ in the germline V gene (reference sequence). The CDR3 covers 10 residues. Trimming removed 1 base from V and 7 bases from J, with 0 bases in between. The CDR3 bases are TGTGCCAGCAGCTTAGATACGCAGTATTTT. Protein: CASSLDTQYF. Combining the CDR3 with reference TRBV7-9 and TRBJ2-3 gives the whole variable domain DTGVSQNPRHKITKRGQNVTFRCDPISEHNRLYWYRQTLGQGPEFLTYFQNEAQLEKSRLLSDRFSAERPKGSFSTLEIQRTEQGDSAMYLCASSLDTQYFGPGTRLTVL.

The CDR3 sequence: CASSEIDILSYEQYF. For the CDR3, the DNA is TGTGCCAGCAGTGAAATCGACATCCTTTCCTACGAGCAGTACTTC. The chain links TRBV2 to TRBJ2-7, with no clear D. There are 15 residues in the CDR3. Germline CDR1 is SNHLY and CDR2 is FYNNEI. The V gene lost 2 bases and the J gene lost 1 base, with 12 bases spanning the gap.

The genes are TRBV6-1 and TRBJ1-2, with TRBD1 as a possible D gene (6 bases). The CDR3 totals 15 residues. The V end was cut by 6 bases, the J end by 4 bases, with 18 bases between. Germline V gene lookup returns CDR1 MNHNS and CDR2 SASEGT. The CDR3 reads CASSAGRGGSYGYTF. The CDR3 DNA is TGTGCCAGCAGCGCCGGGAGGGGGGGATCCTATGGCTACACCTTC.

The CDR3 sequence is CASSQNLGPNIQFF. DNA for the CDR3: TGCGCCAGCAGCCAAAACCTAGGCCCCAATATTCAGTTCTTC. The chain combines TRBV4-3 with TRBJ2-1; D not certain. The CDR3 totals 14 residues. Germline CDR1 reads LGHNA; CDR2 reads YSLEER. Trimming stripped 2 bases from V and 13 bases from J, with 18 bases between.

As to this clone: The same CDR3 is also encoded by other DNA sequences in this sample. The chain couples TRBV18 to TRBJ2-5; 9 positions agree with TRBD1. Trimming cost V 2 bases and J 5 bases; bases outside gene matches: 6. This CDR3 spans 15 amino acids. CDR1 and CDR2 (germline): KGHSH, LQKENI. CDR3 sequence reads: CASSPRTGGRETQYF. The CDR3 DNA sequence: TGTGCCAGCTCACCAAGAACAGGGGGCAGGGAGACCCAGTACTTC.

The chain uses TRBV4-1 and TRBJ1-5; TRBD1 aligns across 7 bases. V was pared by 0 bases and J by 7 bases, with 9 bases of the junction left unmatched. Germline CDR1 is MGHRA and CDR2 is YSYEKL. This CDR3 comprises 16 residues. CDR3 nucleotides: TGCGCCAGCAGCCAAGATAGCCAGGGGGTTCGACAGCCCCAGCATTTT. It yields the protein CASSQDSQGVRQPQHF.

The V gene is TRBV7-9, the J gene TRBJ2-3, with D perhaps TRBD2 (6 bases). The V gene lost 1 base and the J gene lost 0 bases, with 11 bases spanning the gap. This CDR3 has 16 residues. Germline V lookup: CDR1 SEHNR, CDR2 FQNEAQ (reference sequence). CDR3 sequence reads: CASSLGAGYSTDTQYF. In nucleotides, the CDR3 is TGTGCCAGCAGCTTAGGGGCGGGGTATAGCACAGATACGCAGTATTTT.

The rearrangement joins TRBV11-2 to TRBJ1-1; D ambiguous. The CDR3 has 14 amino acids. Germline V gene sequence: CDR1 SGHAT, CDR2 FQNNGV. The V gene lost 9 bases and the J gene lost 1 base, with 15 bases spanning the gap. The CDR3 loop reads CASSISSRNTEAFF. The CDR3 nucleotides are TGTGCCAGTAGTATAAGCTCTAGGAACACTGAAGCTTTCTTT.

CDR3 protein: CASSLGTDEQYF. CDR3 sequence (DNA): TGTGCCAGCAGCTTGGGGACAGACGAGCAGTACTTC. This chain joins TRBV5-4 and TRBJ2-7, with D possibly being TRBD1 (6 bases). CDR1 and CDR2 (germline): SGHNT, YYREEE (reference sequence). The V end was cut by 0 bases, the J end by 5 bases, with 6 bases between. This CDR3 region has 12 residues.

This chain links TRBV5-1 with TRBJ2-5, with TRBD2 matching 8 bases. CDR1 is SGHRS and CDR2 is YFSETQ in the germline V gene. This CDR3 spans 14 amino acids. Losses at the gene ends were 5 bases for V and 5 bases for J; bases not matched to a gene: 8. Here the CDR3 DNA reads TGCGCCAGCAGTCCCATAGCGGGGAGCGAGACCCAGTACTTC. Its translation is CASSPIAGSETQYF. Looking up the rest from reference TRBV5-1 and TRBJ2-5 gives the full variable domain: KAGVTQTPRYLIKTRGQQVTLSCSPISGHRSVSWYQQTPGQGLQFLFEYFSETQRNKGNFPGRFSGRQFSNSRSEMNVSTLELGDSALYLCASSPIAGSETQYFGPGTRLLVL.

This chain links TRBV28 with TRBJ2-1, with 8 bases lining up with TRBD1. Per germline, CDR1 MDHEN and CDR2 SYDVKM. The trim removed 5 bases at V and 4 bases at J, leaving 7 bases unmatched. This CDR3 has 15 residues. CDR3 residues: CASSLPGQGYNEQFF. CDR3 in DNA: TGTGCCAGCAGTCTCCCAGGACAGGGTTACAATGAGCAGTTCTTC.